These 18 T cell receptor beta chains were sequenced from one sample in a study of T cell responses to AZD1222 COVID-19 vaccine. The repertoire was sequenced with immunoSEQ multiplex PCR; TCRdb's copy has only in-frame clones and lacks some. Of over 100,000 clones listed, around 85% are singletons. Sequenced here: peripheral blood, sampled on day 0 of AZD1222 vaccination. These receptors all stem from an adult in good health.

The chain combines TRBV12-3 or TRBV12-4 with TRBJ2-7; D is undetermined. Trimming stripped 0 bases from V and 5 bases from J, with 8 bases between. CDR3 length equals 13 residues. CDR3 nucleotides: TGTGCCAGCAGTTTAGCGGCCCTACACGAGCAGTACTTC. Protein sequence: CASSLAALHEQYF.

The V call is TRBV15, the J call TRBJ1-5, with D maybe TRBD1 (5 bases). The CDR3 length is 15 residues. The V end lost 5 bases, the J end lost 2 bases, and 13 bases lay between the germline ends. CDR1 and CDR2 from the germline V gene are LNHNV and YYDKDF (reference sequence). CDR3 DNA: TGTGCCACCAGCTCTCGTACGGGGGGCAATCAGCCCCAGCATTTT. Encoded protein: CATSSRTGGNQPQHF.

The chain joins TRBV5-1 to TRBJ1-1, with D unclear. The germline V gene encodes CDR1 SGHRS and CDR2 YFSETQ. V dropped 4 bases and J dropped 1 base, with 14 bases sitting between them. The CDR3 has 15 amino acids. CDR3 coding DNA: TGCGCCAGCAGCATGGTGGGTGGCGCGAACACTGAAGCTTTCTTT. This translates into CASSMVGGANTEAFF.

The chain joins TRBV24-1 to TRBJ2-1; D possibly corresponds to TRBD1 (6 bases). The germline gives CDR1 KGHDR, CDR2 SFDVKD. The CDR3 has 13 amino acids. The germline V and J ends were trimmed by 3 bases and 10 bases, with 12 bases remaining between them. The CDR3 DNA reads TGTGCCACCAGTGATCTGGACAGACACGAGCAGTTCTTC. This codes for CATSDLDRHEQFF.

The chain couples TRBV7-8 to TRBJ1-3, with D possibly matching TRBD1 (5 bases). The CDR3 runs to 16 residues. The V and J ends lost 5 bases and 1 base respectively, with 15 bases between them. Germline V lookup: CDR1 SGHVS, CDR2 FQNEAQ. The CDR3 region has the DNA TGTGCCAGCAGCCCCCCCCCAGGGAGGTCTGGAAACACCATATATTTT. Translating it yields CASSPPPGRSGNTIYF. Drawing the rest from reference TRBV7-8 and TRBJ1-3, the complete variable domain is GAGVSQSPRYKVAKRGQDVALRCDPISGHVSLFWYQQALGQGPEFLTYFQNEAQLDKSGLPSDRFFAERPEGSVSTLKIQRTQQEDSAVYLCASSPPPGRSGNTIYFGEGSWLTVV.

The gene calls are TRBV28 and TRBJ1-2; perhaps TRBD1 as D (5 bases). V lost 6 bases and J 4 bases, leaving 21 bases between the germline ends. This CDR3 is built from 16 residues. The V gene's germline CDR1 is MDHEN and CDR2 SYDVKM. The CDR3 DNA reads as TGTGCCAGCAGACTTATGGGGGGAGAGGGGAGCTATGGCTACACCTTC. Translated: CASRLMGGEGSYGYTF.

V and J are TRBV2 and TRBJ1-4, with a tentative D call TRBD1 (6 bases). V was trimmed by 0 bases and J by 7 bases, leaving 12 bases between them. Germline CDR1 SNHLY, CDR2 FYNNEI. The CDR3 has 15 residues. The CDR3 DNA follows: TGTGCCAGCAGTGAAGCGCGGGGGCTGGGTGAAAAACTGTTTTTT. Its translation is CASSEARGLGEKLFF.

This chain uses TRBV5-1 with TRBJ2-2; D might be TRBD1 (5 bases). V was clipped by 3 bases and J by 8 bases, with 14 bases between them. This CDR3 has 14 residues. Per the germline V gene, CDR1 is SGHRS and CDR2 is YFSETQ. CDR3 bases: TGCGCCAGCAGCTCGCTCGCGCAGGGTGGGGAGCTGTTTTTT. Protein: CASSSLAQGGELFF.

This clone appeared once. The chain recombines TRBV30 with TRBJ2-2; tentative D call: TRBD2 (5 bases). V shed 3 bases and J shed 0 bases, with 8 bases lying between them. This CDR3 contains 14 residues. Germline V gives CDR1 GTSNPN, CDR2 SVGIG (reference sequence). CDR3 in DNA: TGTGCCTGGAGCCGGACTCCGAACACCGGGGAGCTGTTTTTT. Amino acid sequence: CAWSRTPNTGELFF.

V and J are TRBV11-2 and TRBJ2-7, with 9 bases matching TRBD1. This CDR3 has 16 amino acids. With 2 bases clipped from V and 5 bases from J, the junction kept 10 bases outside the gene matches. Per the germline V gene, CDR1 is SGHAT and CDR2 is FQNNGV. The CDR3 loop is CASSLRGGTGRNEQYF. The CDR3, as DNA: TGTGCCAGCAGCTTAAGGGGCGGGACAGGGAGAAACGAGCAGTACTTC.

The gene calls are TRBV6-5 and TRBJ2-7; a weak D match, TRBD1 (6 bases). V gave up 5 bases and J gave up 6 bases, with 14 bases separating them. The CDR3 consists of 13 residues. The germline CDR1 and CDR2 sequences are MNHEY and SVGAGI. In nucleotides, the CDR3 is TGTGCCAGCAGTACTACGACAGGAGGCGAGCAGTACTTC. Amino acid sequence: CASSTTTGGEQYF.

This chain uses TRBV7-6 with TRBJ2-1; D perhaps matches TRBD2 (5 bases). V was clipped by 0 bases and J by 4 bases, with 16 bases between them. CDR3 length equals 17 residues. The germline V gene has CDR1 SGHVS and CDR2 FNYEAQ. CDR3 loop: CASSLANRASRYNEQFF. CDR3 bases: TGTGCCAGCAGCTTAGCAAATCGGGCTAGCCGATACAATGAGCAGTTCTTC.

The V gene is TRBV27, the J gene TRBJ2-1, with TRBD2 matching 8 bases. This CDR3 is built from 15 residues. J lost 5 bases, V lost 3 bases, and 6 bases had no gene match. Germline V gene sequence: CDR1 MNHEY, CDR2 SMNVEV (reference sequence). CDR3 DNA sequence: TGTGCCAGCAGTTTGGGGCGCGGGGGGCACAATGAGCAGTTCTTC. This sequence encodes CASSLGRGGHNEQFF.

The chain is built from TRBV19 and TRBJ1-5; no reliable D call. Germline V gene data show CDR1 as LNHDA and CDR2 as SQIVND (reference sequence). V was trimmed by 7 bases and J by 6 bases, leaving 16 bases between them. The CDR3 spans 14 residues. CDR3 region: CASTPRVGGQPQHF. CDR3 in DNA: TGTGCCAGTACCCCGAGAGTTGGTGGTCAGCCCCAGCATTTT.

The chain carries TRBV9 and TRBJ2-7; D is possibly TRBD2 (5 bases). V gave up 0 bases and J gave up 1 base, with 14 bases separating them. CDR3 size: 16 residues. Germline loops: CDR1 SGDLS, CDR2 YYNGEE. CDR3 loop: CASSVGLASASYEQYF. In nucleotides, the CDR3 is TGTGCCAGCAGCGTAGGTCTAGCCTCCGCTTCCTACGAGCAGTACTTC.

The V and J genes are TRBV19 and TRBJ2-7, with 8 bases fitting TRBD1. With V trimmed by 6 bases and J by 7 bases, 8 bases remained unmatched. This CDR3 is built from 13 residues. CDR1 is LNHDA, CDR2 SQIVND, per germline (reference sequence). The CDR3 reads CASSSGTGLEQYF. The CDR3 bases are TGTGCCAGTAGCTCCGGGACAGGCCTGGAGCAGTACTTC.

This clone turned up a few times. The chain joins TRBV7-9 to TRBJ1-1; D is perhaps TRBD1 (6 bases). The CDR3 has 14 residues. The V end was cut by 5 bases, the J end by 6 bases, with 16 bases between. Germline CDR1 is SEHNR and CDR2 is FQNEAQ (reference sequence). CDR3 loop: CASSPTGARAEAFF. The CDR3 coding sequence is TGTGCCAGCAGCCCCACGGGGGCGCGGGCTGAAGCTTTCTTT.

The rearrangement links TRBV19 to TRBJ1-1, with a weak D call TRBD1 (6 bases). The V gene's germline CDR1 is LNHDA and CDR2 SQIVND (reference sequence). V was clipped by 7 bases and J by 7 bases, with 19 bases between them. CDR3 size: 14 residues. CDR3 protein: CASTVRRGPNEAFF. CDR3 nucleotide sequence: TGTGCCAGTACGGTGAGGCGGGGGCCTAATGAAGCTTTCTTT.